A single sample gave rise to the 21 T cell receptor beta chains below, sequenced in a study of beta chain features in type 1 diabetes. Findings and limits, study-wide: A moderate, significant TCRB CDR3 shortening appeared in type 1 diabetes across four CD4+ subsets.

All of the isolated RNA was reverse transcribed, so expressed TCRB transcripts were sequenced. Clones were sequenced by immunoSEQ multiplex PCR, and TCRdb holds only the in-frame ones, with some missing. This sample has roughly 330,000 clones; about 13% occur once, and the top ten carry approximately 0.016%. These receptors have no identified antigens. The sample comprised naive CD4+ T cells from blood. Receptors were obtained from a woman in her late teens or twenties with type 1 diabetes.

The CDR3 DNA sequence: TGTGCCAGCAGCCCTGGGGGACAGGGGGTAGATGGCTACACCTTC. This encodes CASSPGGQGVDGYTF. This chain joins TRBV5-4 and TRBJ1-2, with 11 nucleotides matching TRBD1. The CDR3 contains 15 residues. V was clipped by 4 bases and J by 6 bases; unmatched bases: 8. The germline CDR1 and CDR2 sequences are SGHNT and YYREEE (reference sequence).

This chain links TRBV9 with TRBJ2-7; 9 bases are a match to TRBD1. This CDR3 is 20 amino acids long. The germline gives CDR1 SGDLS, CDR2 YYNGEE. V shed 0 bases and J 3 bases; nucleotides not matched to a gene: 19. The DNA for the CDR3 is TGTGCCAGCAGCGTAGACTCTCGCGGGACAGGGCCATCGAAGCACTACGAGCAGTACTTC. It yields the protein CASSVDSRGTGPSKHYEQYF.

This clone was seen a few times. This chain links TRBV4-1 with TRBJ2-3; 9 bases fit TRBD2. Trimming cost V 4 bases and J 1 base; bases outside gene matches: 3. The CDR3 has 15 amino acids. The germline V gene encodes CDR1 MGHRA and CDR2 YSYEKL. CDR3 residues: CASSPIAGGTDTQYF. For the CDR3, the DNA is TGCGCCAGCAGCCCCATAGCGGGGGGCACAGATACGCAGTATTTT.

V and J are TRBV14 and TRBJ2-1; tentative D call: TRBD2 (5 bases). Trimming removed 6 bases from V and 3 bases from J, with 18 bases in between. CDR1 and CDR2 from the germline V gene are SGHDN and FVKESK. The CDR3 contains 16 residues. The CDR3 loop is CASSRPGLGDYNEQFF. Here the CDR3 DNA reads TGTGCCAGCAGTCGCCCAGGACTCGGCGACTACAATGAGCAGTTCTTC.

The CDR3 DNA reads as TGTGCCAGCAGCCAAGAAAGACAGGGAATTAAAGAGACCCAGTACTTC. Its protein is CASSQERQGIKETQYF. The chain uses TRBV14 and TRBJ2-5; 7 bases are a match to TRBD1. The V segment lost 0 bases and the J segment 3 bases; nucleotides outside the gene matches: 7. CDR3 length: 16 amino acids. The germline V gene encodes CDR1 SGHDN and CDR2 FVKESK.

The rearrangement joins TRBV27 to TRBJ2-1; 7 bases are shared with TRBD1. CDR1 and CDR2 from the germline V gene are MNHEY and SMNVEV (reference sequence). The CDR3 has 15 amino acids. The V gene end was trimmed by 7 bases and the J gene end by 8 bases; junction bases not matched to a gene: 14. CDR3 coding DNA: TGTGCCAGCAACTATCCGGGACAGTTTCTGGATGAGCAGTTCTTC. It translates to CASNYPGQFLDEQFF.

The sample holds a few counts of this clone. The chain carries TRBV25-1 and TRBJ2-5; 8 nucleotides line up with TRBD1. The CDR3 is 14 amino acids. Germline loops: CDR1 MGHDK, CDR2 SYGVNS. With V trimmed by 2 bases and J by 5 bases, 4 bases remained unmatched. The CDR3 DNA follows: TGTGCCAGCAGTGAACAGGGGGCAAGGGAGACCCAGTACTTC. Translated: CASSEQGARETQYF. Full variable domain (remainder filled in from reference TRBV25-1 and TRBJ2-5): EADIYQTPRYLVIGTGKKITLECSQTMGHDKMYWYQQDPGMELHLIHYSYGVNSTEKGDLSSESTVSRIRTEHFPLTLESARPSHTSQYLCASSEQGARETQYFGPGTRLLVL.

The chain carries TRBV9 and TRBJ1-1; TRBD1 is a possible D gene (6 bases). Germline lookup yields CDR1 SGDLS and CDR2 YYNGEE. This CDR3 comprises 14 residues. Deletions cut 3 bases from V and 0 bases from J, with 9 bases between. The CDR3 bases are TGTGCCAGCAGCGAGGGACACTTGAACACTGAAGCTTTCTTT. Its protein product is CASSEGHLNTEAFF.

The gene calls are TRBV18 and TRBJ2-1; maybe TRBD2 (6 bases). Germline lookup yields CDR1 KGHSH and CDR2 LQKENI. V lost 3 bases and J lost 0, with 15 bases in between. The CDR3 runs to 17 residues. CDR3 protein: CASSPLAEPISYNEQFF. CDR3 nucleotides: TGTGCCAGCTCACCCTTAGCGGAACCCATCTCCTACAATGAGCAGTTCTTC.

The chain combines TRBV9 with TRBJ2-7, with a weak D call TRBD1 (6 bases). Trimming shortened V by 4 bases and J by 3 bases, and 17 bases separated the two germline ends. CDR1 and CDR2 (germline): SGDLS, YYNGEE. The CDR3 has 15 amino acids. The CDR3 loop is CASSPSGAPNYEQYF. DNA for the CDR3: TGTGCCAGCAGCCCCTCAGGGGCCCCGAACTACGAGCAGTACTTC.

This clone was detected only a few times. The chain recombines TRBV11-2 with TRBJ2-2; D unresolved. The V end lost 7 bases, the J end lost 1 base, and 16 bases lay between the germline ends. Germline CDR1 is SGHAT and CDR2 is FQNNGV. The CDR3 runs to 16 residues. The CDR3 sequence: CASTRRLGMNTGELFF. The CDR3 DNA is TGTGCCAGCACCCGAAGGTTGGGCATGAACACCGGGGAGCTGTTTTTT.

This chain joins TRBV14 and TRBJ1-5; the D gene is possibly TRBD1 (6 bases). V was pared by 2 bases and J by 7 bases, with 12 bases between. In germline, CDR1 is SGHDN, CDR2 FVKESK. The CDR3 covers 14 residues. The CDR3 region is CASSQTGRGQPQHF. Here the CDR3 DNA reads TGTGCCAGCAGCCAAACAGGGAGGGGACAGCCCCAGCATTTT.

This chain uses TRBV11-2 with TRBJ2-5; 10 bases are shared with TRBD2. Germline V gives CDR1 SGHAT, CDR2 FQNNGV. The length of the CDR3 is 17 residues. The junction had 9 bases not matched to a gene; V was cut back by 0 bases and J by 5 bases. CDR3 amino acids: CASSLDSGTSVRETQYF. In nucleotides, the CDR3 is TGTGCCAGCAGCTTAGATTCGGGGACTAGCGTGAGGGAGACCCAGTACTTC.

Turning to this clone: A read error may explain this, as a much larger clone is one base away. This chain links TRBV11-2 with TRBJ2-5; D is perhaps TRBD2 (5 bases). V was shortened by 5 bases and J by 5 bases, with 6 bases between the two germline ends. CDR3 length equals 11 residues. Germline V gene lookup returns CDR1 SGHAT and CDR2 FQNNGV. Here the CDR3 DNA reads TGTGCCAGCAGCCCGGGGGAGACCCAGTACTTC. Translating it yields CASSPGETQYF. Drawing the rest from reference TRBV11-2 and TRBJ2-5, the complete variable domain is EAGVAQSPRYKIIEKRQSVAFWCNPISGHATLYWYQQILGQGPKLLIQFQNNGVVDDSQLPKDRFSAERLKGVDSTLKIQPAKLEDSAVYLCASSPGETQYFGPGTRLLVL.

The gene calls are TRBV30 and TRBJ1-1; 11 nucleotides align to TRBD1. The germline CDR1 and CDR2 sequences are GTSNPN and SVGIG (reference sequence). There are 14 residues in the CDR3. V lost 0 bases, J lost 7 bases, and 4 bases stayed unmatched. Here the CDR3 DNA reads TGTGCCTGGAGTGTGGACAGGGGGCAAAATGAAGCTTTCTTT. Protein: CAWSVDRGQNEAFF.

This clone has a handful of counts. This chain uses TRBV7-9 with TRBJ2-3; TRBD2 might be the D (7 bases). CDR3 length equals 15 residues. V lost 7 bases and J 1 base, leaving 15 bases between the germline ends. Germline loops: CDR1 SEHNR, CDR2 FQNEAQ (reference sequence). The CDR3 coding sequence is TGTGCCAGCACCCCTGGGGGGGCAGGCACAGATACGCAGTATTTT. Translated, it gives CASTPGGAGTDTQYF.

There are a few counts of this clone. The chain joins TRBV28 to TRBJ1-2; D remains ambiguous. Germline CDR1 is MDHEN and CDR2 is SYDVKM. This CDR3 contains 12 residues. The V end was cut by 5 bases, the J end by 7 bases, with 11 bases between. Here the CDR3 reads CASSETRFGYTF. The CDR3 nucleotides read TGTGCCAGCAGTGAGACACGGTTTGGCTACACCTTC.

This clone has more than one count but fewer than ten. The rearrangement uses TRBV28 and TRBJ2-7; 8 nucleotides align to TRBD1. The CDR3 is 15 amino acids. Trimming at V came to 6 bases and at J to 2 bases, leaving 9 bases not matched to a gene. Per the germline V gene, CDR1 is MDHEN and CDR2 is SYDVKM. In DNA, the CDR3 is TGTGCCAGCAGCCCCCAACAGGGGGGCACCTACGAGCAGTACTTC. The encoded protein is CASSPQQGGTYEQYF.

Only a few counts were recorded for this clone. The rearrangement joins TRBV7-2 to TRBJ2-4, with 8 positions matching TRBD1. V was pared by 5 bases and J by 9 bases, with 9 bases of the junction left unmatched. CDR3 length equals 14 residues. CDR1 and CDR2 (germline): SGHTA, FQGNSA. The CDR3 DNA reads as TGTGCCAGCAGCCCCCCGGGCACAGGGGGCATTCAGTACTTC. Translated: CASSPPGTGGIQYF.

DNA for the CDR3: TGTGCCAGCAGCCCCCTTGGCGGGAGGGGCGAGAATGAGCAGTTCTTC. It is translated as CASSPLGGRGENEQFF. The genes are TRBV14 and TRBJ2-1; 9 positions match TRBD2. After removal of 4 bases from V and 7 bases from J, the junction contained 11 bases not matched to a gene. Germline-derived CDR1 and CDR2 are SGHDN and FVKESK. The CDR3 is 16 residues long.

CDR3 in amino acids: CASSSRLGGGTKNIQYF. CDR3 in DNA: TGCGCCAGCAGCTCGAGGCTGGGAGGGGGTACCAAAAACATTCAGTACTTC. V gene TRBV5-1 combines with J gene TRBJ2-4, with D possibly being TRBD2 (7 bases). The ends were cut back, 3 bases at V and 2 bases at J, with 18 bases in the middle. Germline CDR1 is SGHRS and CDR2 is YFSETQ. This CDR3 spans 17 amino acids.